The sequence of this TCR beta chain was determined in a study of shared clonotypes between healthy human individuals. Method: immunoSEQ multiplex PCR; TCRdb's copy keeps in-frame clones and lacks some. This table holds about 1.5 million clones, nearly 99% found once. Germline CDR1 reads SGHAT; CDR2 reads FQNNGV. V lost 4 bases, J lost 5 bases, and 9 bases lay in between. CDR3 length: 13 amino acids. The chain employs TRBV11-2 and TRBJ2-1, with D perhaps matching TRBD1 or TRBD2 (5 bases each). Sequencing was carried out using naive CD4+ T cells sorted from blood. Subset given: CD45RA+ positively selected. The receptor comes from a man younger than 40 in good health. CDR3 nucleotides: TGTGCCAGCAGCTCCGGGACCCACAATGAGCAGTTCTTC. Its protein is CASSSGTHNEQFF.